Listed here are 27 T cell receptor beta chains from one sample, sequenced in a study of cytomegalovirus exposure and HLA in healthy donors (dated by TCRdb to the late 2010s). Library generation was performed with the immunoSEQ multiplex PCR assay. A mixture of 60 forward primers for TCR Vbeta segments and 13 reverse primers for TCR Jbeta segments was used in the multiplex PCR. TCRdb provides this immuneACCESS table in a form limited to in-frame rearrangements. Some clones are lacking; in checked studies, under half of them reflect an unresolved V gene, and why the rest are absent is not known. The sample table lists over 150,000 clones, around 80% of them with a count of one. The ten largest make up about 2.5% of the sample. Material for sequencing was PBMCs. These receptors all come from a male donor in good health and CMV-seronegative.

This rearrangement joins TRBV10-3 to TRBJ1-2; no clear D. The CDR3 has 14 residues. Germline assignment: CDR1 ENHRY and CDR2 SYGVKD. Trimming cost V 2 bases and J 4 bases, with 11 bases left between them. The CDR3 sequence: CAISETGGIYGYTF. The CDR3 DNA reads TGTGCCATCAGTGAGACGGGAGGGATCTATGGCTACACCTTC.

The chain is built from TRBV11-2 and TRBJ2-7, with D maybe TRBD1 (6 bases). Germline CDR1 and CDR2: SGHAT and FQNNGV. The V end lost 5 bases, the J end lost 0 bases, and 8 bases lay between the germline ends. This CDR3 spans 13 amino acids. CDR3 region: CASSLRGSYEQYF. DNA for the CDR3: TGTGCCAGCAGCCTCAGGGGCTCCTACGAGCAGTACTTC.

The chain employs TRBV11-2 and TRBJ1-6; D is undetermined. This CDR3 is 17 amino acids long. Germline V gene lookup returns CDR1 SGHAT and CDR2 FQNNGV. Trimming cost V 0 bases and J 0 bases, with 9 bases left between them. The CDR3 loop reads CASSLDSLSSYNSPLHF. The CDR3, as DNA: TGTGCCAGCAGCTTAGATTCCCTAAGCTCCTATAATTCACCCCTCCACTTT.

This chain connects TRBV15 to TRBJ1-2, with a possible D match to TRBD1 (5 bases). V was trimmed by 0 bases and J by 6 bases, leaving 8 bases between them. The CDR3 loop spans 13 amino acids. Germline V gene data show CDR1 as LNHNV and CDR2 as YYDKDF (reference sequence). CDR3 bases: TGTGCCACCAGCAGAGAGGGAGGGGATGGCTACACCTTC. Residues: CATSREGGDGYTF.

The chain recombines TRBV5-1 with TRBJ2-5; a weak D match, TRBD1 (5 bases). The CDR3 covers 15 residues. Between the trimmed V and J ends, which lost 1 base and 2 bases, there was a span of 12 bases. Germline V gene lookup returns CDR1 SGHRS and CDR2 YFSETQ. CDR3 loop: CASSLLQGRQETQYF. For the CDR3, the DNA is TGCGCCAGCAGCTTGCTGCAGGGCCGGCAAGAGACCCAGTACTTC.

The chain recombines TRBV15 with TRBJ1-6; 9 bases agree with TRBD1. Trimming cost V 5 bases and J 2 bases; bases outside gene matches: 10. Germline V CDR1 and CDR2: LNHNV, YYDKDF (reference sequence). CDR3 size: 18 residues. The CDR3 nucleotides read TGTGCCACCAGCGGAACCGGGACAGGGCTAACCTATAATTCACCCCTCCACTTT. Encoded protein: CATSGTGTGLTYNSPLHF.

The gene calls are TRBV20-1 and TRBJ2-7, with 8 positions matching TRBD1. Germline CDR1 and CDR2: DFQATT and SNEGSKA (reference sequence). V shed 5 bases, J shed 5 bases, and the junction held 2 bases outside the gene matches. The CDR3 has 11 amino acids. In nucleotides, the CDR3 is TGCAGTGCTCAGACAGGGGACGAGCAGTACTTC. This sequence encodes CSAQTGDEQYF.

The J gene is TRBJ2-1, the V gene TRBV5-1, with TRBD2 matching 7 bases. CDR3 length: 14 amino acids. Germline CDR1 SGHRS, CDR2 YFSETQ. Trimming took 4 bases from V and 5 from J; bases not matched to a gene: 6. CDR3 loop: CASSPGRLNNEQFF. CDR3 nucleotide sequence: TGCGCCAGCAGCCCCGGGAGGCTGAACAATGAGCAGTTCTTC. The whole variable domain, filled in from reference TRBV5-1 and TRBJ2-1, reads KAGVTQTPRYLIKTRGQQVTLSCSPISGHRSVSWYQQTPGQGLQFLFEYFSETQRNKGNFPGRFSGRQFSNSRSEMNVSTLELGDSALYLCASSPGRLNNEQFFGPGTRLTVL.

V is TRBV10-2 and J is TRBJ2-5, with TRBD2 matching over 9 bases. J gave up 0 bases and V 6 bases, and 8 bases lay outside the gene matches. Germline CDR1 and CDR2: WSHSY and SAAADI. This CDR3 is 16 amino acids long. The CDR3 reads CASRQAGGPHQETQYF. The CDR3, as DNA: TGCGCCAGCAGACAAGCGGGGGGACCCCACCAAGAGACCCAGTACTTC.

The chain combines TRBV12-5 with TRBJ2-7, with D perhaps matching TRBD1 (6 bases). The ends were cut back, 1 base at V and 3 bases at J, with 16 bases in the middle. This CDR3 is built from 16 residues. The V gene's germline CDR1 is LGHNT and CDR2 FRNRAP. The CDR3 spells CASGLASGDWNYEQYF. The CDR3 nucleotides are TGTGCTAGTGGTTTGGCCTCAGGGGATTGGAACTACGAGCAGTACTTC.

The rearrangement links TRBV6-1 to TRBJ2-1, with 10 bases aligning to TRBD1. The CDR3 is 15 residues long. Germline loops: CDR1 MNHNS, CDR2 SASEGT. The J segment lost 9 bases and the V segment lost 6 bases, leaving 11 bases of the junction unmatched. The CDR3 sequence is CASRPDRGPPPEQFF. The CDR3 DNA sequence: TGTGCCAGCAGGCCCGACAGGGGGCCGCCTCCTGAGCAGTTCTTC.

The rearrangement joins TRBV6-1 to TRBJ1-1; D is undetermined. The V gene's germline CDR1 is MNHNS and CDR2 SASEGT. The length of the CDR3 is 15 residues. V was shortened by 10 bases and J by 1 base, with 19 bases between the two germline ends. CDR3 nucleotides: TGTGCCACCCTCTGGAGTTATGCGACGAACACTGAAGCTTTCTTT. Translating gives CATLWSYATNTEAFF.

The V and J genes are TRBV27 and TRBJ1-4, with TRBD1 as a possible D gene (5 bases). CDR1 and CDR2 (germline): MNHEY, SMNVEV (reference sequence). The CDR3 consists of 14 residues. The germline V and J ends were trimmed by 5 bases and 4 bases, with 11 bases remaining between them. The CDR3 DNA reads as TGTGCCAGCAGTAAGGGGATCGGTAATGAAAAACTGTTTTTT. Translation gives CASSKGIGNEKLFF.

V gene TRBV4-3 combines with J gene TRBJ1-2; no clear D. The CDR3 spans 15 residues. CDR1 is LGHNA and CDR2 is YSLEER in the germline V gene. V dropped 1 base and J dropped 0 bases, with 9 bases sitting between them. The CDR3 region is CASSQAKLANYGYTF. The CDR3 DNA is TGCGCCAGCAGCCAAGCAAAGTTAGCTAACTATGGCTACACCTTC.

The DNA for the CDR3 is TGTGCCAGCAGCTTCTATGACAGGGATGATCAGCCCCAGCATTTT. Residues: CASSFYDRDDQPQHF. The chain recombines TRBV5-5 with TRBJ1-5, with 7 bases that match TRBD1. Germline CDR1 and CDR2: SGHKS and YYEKEE (reference sequence). After removal of 2 bases from V and 5 bases from J, the junction contained 7 bases not matched to a gene. The CDR3 has 15 residues.

V usage is TRBV7-2 and J usage is TRBJ1-4; 10 bases align to TRBD1. CDR3 length: 14 residues. V lost 4 bases and J lost 7; bases outside the gene matches: 3. Germline CDR1 reads SGHTA; CDR2 reads FQGNSA. CDR3 protein: CASSSRQGAEKLFF. DNA of the CDR3: TGTGCCAGCAGCTCTCGACAGGGGGCTGAAAAACTGTTTTTT.

The chain couples TRBV7-2 to TRBJ1-1; 7 bases line up with TRBD1. The germline V gene has CDR1 SGHTA and CDR2 FQGNSA. This CDR3 is built from 14 residues. V gave up 5 bases and J gave up 0 bases; unmatched junction bases: 3. CDR3 amino acids: CASSKQGLNTEAFF. CDR3 nucleotides: TGTGCCAGCAGCAAACAGGGGCTGAACACTGAAGCTTTCTTT.

This chain links TRBV10-3 with TRBJ1-1, with 7 bases matching TRBD1. The CDR3 loop spans 15 amino acids. The germline gives CDR1 ENHRY, CDR2 SYGVKD. V shed 4 bases, J shed 4 bases, and the junction held 9 bases outside the gene matches. CDR3 in amino acids: CAISGRGLRGTEAFF. DNA for the CDR3: TGTGCCATCAGTGGTAGGGGGCTGAGGGGCACTGAAGCTTTCTTT.

The rearrangement links TRBV2 to TRBJ1-1; no clear D. This CDR3 region has 12 residues. V lost 11 bases to trimming and J lost 4 bases, with 14 bases between them. Germline CDR1 reads SNHLY; CDR2 reads FYNNEI. CDR3 sequence: CAVQWYVTEAFF. The CDR3 nucleotides read TGTGCCGTTCAGTGGTACGTCACTGAAGCTTTCTTT.

The chain recombines TRBV7-2 with TRBJ1-2, with D possibly TRBD1 on 5 matching bases. This CDR3 is built from 15 residues. The V gene's germline CDR1 is SGHTA and CDR2 FQGNSA. Trimming shortened V by 0 bases and J by 0 bases, and 8 bases separated the two germline ends. CDR3 coding DNA: TGTGCCAGCAGCTTAGCGTGGGGCTCTAACTATGGCTACACCTTC. As protein: CASSLAWGSNYGYTF.

This clone has a single count. The CDR3 region has the DNA TGTGCCTGGAGACTTTACAATTCACCCCTCCACTTT. Protein sequence: CAWRLYNSPLHF. The chain carries TRBV30 and TRBJ1-6; D not resolved. The CDR3 extends over 12 amino acids. CDR1 is GTSNPN, CDR2 SVGIG, per germline (reference sequence). Trimming cost V 3 bases and J 7 bases, with 7 bases left between them.

This chain uses TRBV18 with TRBJ1-1, with D maybe TRBD1 (5 bases). This CDR3 contains 11 residues. Germline CDR1 is KGHSH and CDR2 is LQKENI. The ends were cut back, 5 bases at V and 8 bases at J, with 9 bases in the middle. CDR3 amino acids: CASSDRQEAFF. As DNA, the CDR3 is TGTGCCAGCTCAGACCGACAGGAAGCTTTCTTT. Supplemented by reference TRBV18 and TRBJ1-1, the full variable domain reads NAGVMQNPRHLVRRRGQEARLRCSPMKGHSHVYWYRQLPEEGLKFMVYLQKENIIDESGMPKERFSAEFPKEGPSILRIQQVVRGDSAAYFCASSDRQEAFFGQGTRLTVV.

V and J are TRBV6-5 and TRBJ1-6, with a possible D match to TRBD1 (5 bases). Trimming shortened V by 6 bases and J by 8 bases, and 11 bases separated the two germline ends. Germline CDR1 is MNHEY and CDR2 is SVGAGI. The CDR3 sequence is 13 residues long. In DNA form, the CDR3 reads TGTGCCAGCAGGGGGCAGATATATTCACCCCTCCACTTT. As protein: CASRGQIYSPLHF.

CDR3 sequence: CASTLGRKLVGGPRYNEQFF. CDR3 bases: TGTGCCAGCACCCTTGGTAGGAAACTGGTGGGGGGTCCAAGGTACAATGAGCAGTTCTTC. J is TRBJ2-1 and V is TRBV21-1; the DNA was not used to check the table's D call, TRBD2. TRBV21-1 corresponds to a pseudogene. This CDR3 contains 20 residues.

The genes are TRBV18 and TRBJ2-1, with 13 bases that match TRBD2. There are 17 residues in the CDR3. V was pared by 0 bases and J by 7 bases, with 6 bases of the junction left unmatched. Germline V lookup: CDR1 KGHSH, CDR2 LQKENI. The CDR3 bases are TGTGCCAGCTCACCACCGTTCACTAGCGGGGGGGTTAATGAGCAGTTCTTC. It encodes CASSPPFTSGGVNEQFF.

The chain employs TRBV6-6 and TRBJ1-1, with 7 bases identical to TRBD1. CDR1 and CDR2 from the germline V gene are MNHNY and SVGAGI (reference sequence). Losses at the gene ends were 5 bases for V and 5 bases for J; bases not matched to a gene: 5. The CDR3 totals 13 residues. Here the CDR3 DNA reads TGTGCCAGCAGTGTGACAGGGAATACTGAAGCTTTCTTT. The encoded protein is CASSVTGNTEAFF.

The chain carries TRBV7-9 and TRBJ1-2; 8 positions match TRBD1. Looked up from germline, CDR1 is SEHNR and CDR2 is FQNEAQ (reference sequence). Trimming at V came to 5 bases and at J to 3 bases, leaving 2 bases not matched to a gene. CDR3 length equals 13 residues. In nucleotides, the CDR3 is TGTGCCAGCAGCCCGACAGGGGACTATGGCTACACCTTC. Translating gives CASSPTGDYGYTF.